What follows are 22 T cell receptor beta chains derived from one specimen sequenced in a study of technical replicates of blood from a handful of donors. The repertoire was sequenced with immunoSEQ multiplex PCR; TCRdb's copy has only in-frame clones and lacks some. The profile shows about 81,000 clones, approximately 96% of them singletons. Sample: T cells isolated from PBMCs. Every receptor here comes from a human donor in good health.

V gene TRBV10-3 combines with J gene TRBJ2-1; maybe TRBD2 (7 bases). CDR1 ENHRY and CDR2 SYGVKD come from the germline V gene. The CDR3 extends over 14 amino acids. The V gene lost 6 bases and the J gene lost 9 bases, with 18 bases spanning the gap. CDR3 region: CAIRGTTRGGEQFF. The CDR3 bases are TGTGCCATCAGGGGGACCACGAGGGGGGGTGAGCAGTTCTTC.

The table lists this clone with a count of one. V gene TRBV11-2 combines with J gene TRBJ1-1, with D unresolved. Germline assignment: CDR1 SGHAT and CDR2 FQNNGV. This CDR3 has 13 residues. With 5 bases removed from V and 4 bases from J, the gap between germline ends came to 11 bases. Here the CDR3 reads CASSPRYGTEAFF. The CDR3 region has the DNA TGTGCCAGCAGCCCGCGCTATGGCACTGAAGCTTTCTTT.

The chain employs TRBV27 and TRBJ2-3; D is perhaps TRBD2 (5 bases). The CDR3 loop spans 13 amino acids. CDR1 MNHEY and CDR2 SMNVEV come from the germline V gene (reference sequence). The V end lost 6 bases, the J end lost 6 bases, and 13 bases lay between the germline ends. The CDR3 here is CASSSERGDTQYF. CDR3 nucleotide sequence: TGTGCCAGCAGCTCCGAGCGAGGGGATACGCAGTATTTT.

CDR3 loop: CASTGGGVVTEAFF. The CDR3 DNA is TGTGCCAGCACGGGGGGCGGTGTGGTGACTGAAGCTTTCTTT. The chain employs TRBV6-1 and TRBJ1-1, with D tentatively TRBD1 (6 bases). V was pared by 7 bases and J by 5 bases, with 17 bases between. This CDR3 comprises 14 residues. Germline loops: CDR1 MNHNS, CDR2 SASEGT.

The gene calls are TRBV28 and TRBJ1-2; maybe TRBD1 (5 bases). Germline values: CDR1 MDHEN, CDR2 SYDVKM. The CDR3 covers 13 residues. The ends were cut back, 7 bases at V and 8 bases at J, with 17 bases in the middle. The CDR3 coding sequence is TGTGCCAGCACACACAAGGTCAGGGAAGGCTACACCTTC. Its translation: CASTHKVREGYTF.

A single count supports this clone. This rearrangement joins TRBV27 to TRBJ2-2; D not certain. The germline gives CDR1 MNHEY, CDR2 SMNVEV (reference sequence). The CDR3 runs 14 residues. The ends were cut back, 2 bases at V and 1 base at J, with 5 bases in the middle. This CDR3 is CASSLEENTGELFF. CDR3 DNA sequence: TGTGCCAGCAGTTTAGAGGAGAACACCGGGGAGCTGTTTTTT.

DNA of the CDR3: TGTGCCAGCAGTTACTCGACGGGAGAGGTCACCGGGGAGCTGTTTTTT. Its protein is CASSYSTGEVTGELFF. The chain couples TRBV6-5 to TRBJ2-2; possible D gene TRBD2, 6 bases. The CDR3 consists of 16 residues. CDR1 is MNHEY and CDR2 is SVGAGI in the germline V gene. Trimming shortened V by 0 bases and J by 4 bases, and 12 bases separated the two germline ends.

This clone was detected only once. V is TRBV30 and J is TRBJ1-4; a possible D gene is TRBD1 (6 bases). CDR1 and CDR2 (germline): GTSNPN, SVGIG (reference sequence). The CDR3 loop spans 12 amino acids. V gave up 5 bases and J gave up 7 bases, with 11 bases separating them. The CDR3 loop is CAWAGGPEKLFF. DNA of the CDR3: TGTGCCTGGGCCGGGGGGCCTGAAAAACTGTTTTTT.

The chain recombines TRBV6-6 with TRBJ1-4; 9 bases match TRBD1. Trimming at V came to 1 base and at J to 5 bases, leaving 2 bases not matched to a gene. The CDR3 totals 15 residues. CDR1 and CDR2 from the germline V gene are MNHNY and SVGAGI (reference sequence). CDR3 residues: CASSYLGQGNEKLFF. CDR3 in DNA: TGTGCCAGCAGTTACTTGGGACAGGGAAATGAAAAACTGTTTTTT.

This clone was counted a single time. The CDR3 nucleotides are TGTGCCAGCAGCTCCACCCCGGGGGGGACCTACGAGCAGTACTTC. Protein sequence: CASSSTPGGTYEQYF. The chain recombines TRBV7-6 with TRBJ2-7; 8 bases align to TRBD2. V lost 4 bases to trimming and J lost 2 bases; unmatched junction nucleotides: 7. The germline V gene has CDR1 SGHVS and CDR2 FNYEAQ. The CDR3 has 15 residues.

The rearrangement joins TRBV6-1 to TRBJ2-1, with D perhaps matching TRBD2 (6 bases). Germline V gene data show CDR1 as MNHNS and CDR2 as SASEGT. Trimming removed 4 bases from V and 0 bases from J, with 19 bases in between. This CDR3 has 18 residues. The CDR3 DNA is TGTGCCAGCAGTGGCATGGGTGGGGACTCCAGCTCCTACAATGAGCAGTTCTTC. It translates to CASSGMGGDSSSYNEQFF.

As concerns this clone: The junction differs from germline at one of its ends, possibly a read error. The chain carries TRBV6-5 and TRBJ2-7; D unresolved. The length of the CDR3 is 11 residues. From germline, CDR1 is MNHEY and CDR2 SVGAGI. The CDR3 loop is CASSFGQAHHF. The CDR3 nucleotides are TGTGCCAGCAGTTTTGGGCAGGCCCACCACTTC.

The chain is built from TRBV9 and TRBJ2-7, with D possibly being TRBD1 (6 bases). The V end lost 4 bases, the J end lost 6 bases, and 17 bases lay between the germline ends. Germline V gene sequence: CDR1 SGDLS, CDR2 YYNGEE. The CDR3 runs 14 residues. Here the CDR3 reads CASSPYLTGPEQYF. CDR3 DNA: TGTGCCAGCAGCCCTTATTTAACAGGGCCCGAGCAGTACTTC.

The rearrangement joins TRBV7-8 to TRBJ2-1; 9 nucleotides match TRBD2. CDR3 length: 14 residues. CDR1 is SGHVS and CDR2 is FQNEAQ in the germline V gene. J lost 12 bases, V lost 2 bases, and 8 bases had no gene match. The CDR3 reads CASSLSASGMLQFF. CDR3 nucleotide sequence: TGTGCCAGCAGCTTATCGGCTAGCGGGATGTTGCAGTTCTTC.

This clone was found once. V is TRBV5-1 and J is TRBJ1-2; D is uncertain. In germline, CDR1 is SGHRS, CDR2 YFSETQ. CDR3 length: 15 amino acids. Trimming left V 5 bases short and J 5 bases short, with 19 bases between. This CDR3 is CASRIPQQRAYGYTF. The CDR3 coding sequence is TGCGCCAGCAGAATCCCTCAACAGAGAGCTTATGGCTACACCTTC. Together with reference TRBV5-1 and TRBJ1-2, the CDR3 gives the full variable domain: KAGVTQTPRYLIKTRGQQVTLSCSPISGHRSVSWYQQTPGQGLQFLFEYFSETQRNKGNFPGRFSGRQFSNSRSEMNVSTLELGDSALYLCASRIPQQRAYGYTFGSGTRLTVV.

CDR3 residues: CASSAQTGVNTEAFF. The CDR3 coding sequence is TGTGCCAGCAGCGCACAGACAGGGGTGAACACTGAAGCTTTCTTT. The genes are TRBV5-5 and TRBJ1-1; 8 bases align to TRBD1. This CDR3 contains 15 residues. Germline V gene lookup returns CDR1 SGHKS and CDR2 YYEKEE (reference sequence). The V gene end was trimmed by 4 bases and the J gene end by 0 bases; junction bases not matched to a gene: 5.

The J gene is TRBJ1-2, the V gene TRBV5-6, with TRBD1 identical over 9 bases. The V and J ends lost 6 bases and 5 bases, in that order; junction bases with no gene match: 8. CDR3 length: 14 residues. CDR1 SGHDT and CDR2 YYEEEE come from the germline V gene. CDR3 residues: CASTWDRALYGYTF. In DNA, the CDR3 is TGTGCCAGCACCTGGGACAGGGCTCTTTATGGCTACACCTTC.

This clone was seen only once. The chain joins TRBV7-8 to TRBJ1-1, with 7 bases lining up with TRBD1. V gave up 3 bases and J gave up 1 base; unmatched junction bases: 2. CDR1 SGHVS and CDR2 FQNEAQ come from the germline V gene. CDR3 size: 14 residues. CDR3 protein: CASSFDRANTEAFF. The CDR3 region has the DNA TGTGCCAGCAGCTTCGACAGGGCGAACACTGAAGCTTTCTTT.

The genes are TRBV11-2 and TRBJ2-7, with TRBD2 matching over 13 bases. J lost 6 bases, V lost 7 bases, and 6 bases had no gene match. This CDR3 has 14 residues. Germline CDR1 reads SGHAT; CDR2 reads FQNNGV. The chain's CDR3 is CASMPGLAGVEQYF. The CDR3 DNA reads TGTGCCAGCATGCCAGGACTAGCGGGAGTCGAGCAGTACTTC.

CDR3 amino acids: CASSYSRDEQFF. The CDR3 DNA reads as TGTGCCAGCAGTTACTCCAGGGATGAGCAGTTCTTC. This rearrangement joins TRBV6-6 to TRBJ2-1, with D tentatively TRBD1 (5 bases). Per germline, CDR1 MNHNY and CDR2 SVGAGI (reference sequence). Trimming removed 0 bases from V and 8 bases from J, with 5 bases in between. This CDR3 comprises 12 residues.

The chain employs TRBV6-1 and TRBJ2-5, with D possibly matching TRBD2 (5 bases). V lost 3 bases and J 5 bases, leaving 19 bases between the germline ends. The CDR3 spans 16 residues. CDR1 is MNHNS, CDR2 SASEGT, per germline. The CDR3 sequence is CASSDSLRRGGETQYF. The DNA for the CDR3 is TGTGCCAGCAGTGATTCTCTACGACGGGGTGGGGAGACCCAGTACTTC.

The CDR3 loop is CASSRDKNTGELFF. The CDR3 nucleotides read TGCGCCAGCAGCCGGGACAAGAACACCGGGGAGCTGTTTTTT. The chain recombines TRBV10-2 with TRBJ2-2; D possibly corresponds to TRBD1 (6 bases). Trimming cost V 6 bases and J 1 base, with 9 bases left between them. The CDR3 contains 14 residues. Per germline, CDR1 WSHSY and CDR2 SAAADI.